This T cell receptor (beta chain) was sequenced during a study of control samples from healthy donors and cancer patients. Only in-frame clones appear in the TCRdb table, and some are missing; sequencing was by immunoSEQ multiplex PCR. The sample consists of over 80,000 clones, roughly 91% of them appearing once. This clone turned up a few times. CDR1 SGHKS and CDR2 YYEKEE come from the germline V gene (reference sequence). The CDR3 totals 15 residues. Trimming left V 4 bases short and J 5 bases short, with 16 bases between. The chain joins TRBV5-5 to TRBJ1-5; D is possibly TRBD1 (5 bases). The specimen was blood. The origin of this receptor is a young man in good health. The chain's CDR3 is CASSPVPWGDQPQHF. DNA for the CDR3: TGTGCCAGCAGCCCGGTGCCATGGGGGGATCAGCCCCAGCATTTT.